Following are 5 T cell receptor beta chains from one sample sequenced in a study of beta chain features in type 1 diabetes. Expressed TCRB transcripts were sequenced because the isolated RNA had all been reverse transcribed beforehand. Method: immunoSEQ multiplex PCR; TCRdb's copy keeps in-frame clones and lacks some. Found here are about half a million clones, 30% of them singletons; the top ten hold around 0.065%. The material sequenced was naive CD4+ T cells from blood. Every receptor here comes from a man younger than 35 in good health.

The CDR3 spells CASSSNRDRVYNEQFF. CDR3 nucleotide sequence: TGTGCCAGCAGCTCGAACCGGGACAGGGTTTACAATGAGCAGTTCTTC. The chain recombines TRBV7-9 with TRBJ2-1; 9 bases are shared with TRBD1. After removal of 4 bases from V and 4 bases from J, the junction contained 8 bases not matched to a gene. Per germline, CDR1 SEHNR and CDR2 FQNEAQ (reference sequence). The CDR3 totals 16 residues.

This sequence joins TRBV15 and TRBJ2-7; D call uncertain. The germline V gene encodes CDR1 LNHNV and CDR2 YYDKDF (reference sequence). The CDR3 spans 16 residues. Trimming left V 3 bases short and J 3 bases short, with 18 bases between. The CDR3 coding sequence is TGTGCCACCAGCAGCCGACCGATCCAAACTCACTACGAGCAGTACTTC. It translates to CATSSRPIQTHYEQYF.

With respect to this clone: The same CDR3 can be traced to other DNA sequences in this sample. This chain uses TRBV5-1 with TRBJ2-5, with TRBD1 matching 7 bases. This CDR3 has 13 residues. Germline trimming cut 3 bases from V and 1 base from J; bases unmatched to any gene: 0. In germline, CDR1 is SGHRS, CDR2 YFSETQ. The CDR3 loop is CASSWDSQETQYF. CDR3 in DNA: TGCGCCAGCAGCTGGGACAGCCAAGAGACCCAGTACTTC. The entire variable domain, with the rest obtained from reference TRBV5-1 and TRBJ2-5, is as follows: KAGVTQTPRYLIKTRGQQVTLSCSPISGHRSVSWYQQTPGQGLQFLFEYFSETQRNKGNFPGRFSGRQFSNSRSEMNVSTLELGDSALYLCASSWDSQETQYFGPGTRLLVL.

This chain joins TRBV7-9 and TRBJ2-5, with unresolved D. This CDR3 contains 15 residues. V was shortened by 5 bases and J by 3 bases, with 16 bases between the two germline ends. Germline V CDR1 and CDR2: SEHNR, FQNEAQ (reference sequence). The CDR3 sequence is CASSPRSPAKETQYF. The CDR3 coding sequence is TGTGCCAGCAGCCCGAGGTCCCCAGCAAAAGAGACCCAGTACTTC.

The CDR3, as DNA: TGCGCCAGCAGCCAAGAACTCACAGATACGCAGTATTTT. Translated, it gives CASSQELTDTQYF. This chain joins TRBV4-1 and TRBJ2-3; no clear D gene. V gave up 0 bases and J gave up 2 bases, with 3 bases separating them. Germline V gives CDR1 MGHRA, CDR2 YSYEKL. CDR3 length: 13 amino acids.